This is a list of T cell receptor beta chains from one sample in a study of T cell responses to AZD1222 COVID-19 vaccine. The repertoire was sequenced with immunoSEQ multiplex PCR; TCRdb's copy has only in-frame clones and lacks some. The profile shows 150,000 to 200,000 clones, 75% to 90% of them singletons. Sequences were derived from peripheral blood, sampled 28 days after the second dose of the MenACWY control vaccine. These receptors all stem from an adult who received the MenACWY meningococcal vaccine as a control. Each CDR3 is given with its conserved first and last residue. The D gene is left open where the match is weak. Expanded clones are given a class, and other clones once, few, many or no size at all.

v_call: TRBV6-5; j_call: TRBJ1-2; d_call: .; clone_size: once; cdr3_nt: TGTGCCAGCAGTTACGGGCGGGACTATGGCTACACCTTC; cdr3_aa: CASSYGRDYGYTF
v_call: TRBV5-5; j_call: TRBJ2-5; d_call: .; clone_size: .; cdr3_nt: TGTGCCAGCAGCTTGACAAAAGAAGAGACCCAGTACTTC; cdr3_aa: CASSLTKEETQYF
v_call: TRBV7-9; j_call: TRBJ1-6; d_call: TRBD1; clone_size: .; cdr3_nt: TGTGCCAGCAGCTTTACAGGGGGGAATTCACCCCTCCACTTT; cdr3_aa: CASSFTGGNSPLHF
v_call: TRBV7-9; j_call: TRBJ2-7; d_call: .; clone_size: .; cdr3_nt: TGTGCCAGCAGCTCCCGACAGTACGAGCAGTACTTC; cdr3_aa: CASSSRQYEQYF
v_call: TRBV28; j_call: TRBJ1-2; d_call: .; clone_size: .; cdr3_nt: TGTGCCAGCAGTCCCCAGGCTTATGGCTACACCTTC; cdr3_aa: CASSPQAYGYTF
v_call: TRBV7-2; j_call: TRBJ1-1; d_call: .; clone_size: few; cdr3_nt: TGTGCCAGCAGCTTAGCGACAGGATCTGTAACTGAAGCTTTCTTT; cdr3_aa: CASSLATGSVTEAFF
v_call: TRBV5-6; j_call: TRBJ2-2; d_call: .; clone_size: .; cdr3_nt: TGTGCCAGCAGCTTAATGGGTCGCGGGACCGGGGAGCTGTTTTTT; cdr3_aa: CASSLMGRGTGELFF
v_call: TRBV5-1; j_call: TRBJ2-1; d_call: .; clone_size: .; cdr3_nt: TGCGCCAGCAGCCAACAGGGCTTCTCCTACAATGAGCAGTTCTTC; cdr3_aa: CASSQQGFSYNEQFF
v_call: TRBV6-5; j_call: TRBJ1-2; d_call: .; clone_size: once; cdr3_nt: TGTGCCAGCACCAGCGGTGGGGCTGGCTACACCTTC; cdr3_aa: CASTSGGAGYTF
v_call: TRBV19; j_call: TRBJ2-5; d_call: .; clone_size: .; cdr3_nt: TGTGCCAGTAGTATTGTCCGGGACGGCGGGGCCCAGTACTTC; cdr3_aa: CASSIVRDGGAQYF
v_call: TRBV19; j_call: TRBJ2-3; d_call: TRBD1; clone_size: .; cdr3_nt: TGTGCCAGTAGTATACTCCGGGACAGGGGTCATACGGATACGCAGTATTTT; cdr3_aa: CASSILRDRGHTDTQYF
v_call: TRBV30; j_call: TRBJ2-7; d_call: .; clone_size: once; cdr3_nt: TGTGCCTGGAGTGCGGCGGCCTACGAGCAGTACTTC; cdr3_aa: CAWSAAAYEQYF
v_call: TRBV6-5; j_call: TRBJ2-5; d_call: .; clone_size: .; cdr3_nt: TGTGCCAGCAGTTACTCGGGGGGCTGGAGGCAAGAGACCCAGTACTTC; cdr3_aa: CASSYSGGWRQETQYF
v_call: TRBV11-3; j_call: TRBJ2-3; d_call: TRBD2; clone_size: .; cdr3_nt: TGTGCCAGCCCGATAGCGGGATTCACAGATACGCAGTATTTT; cdr3_aa: CASPIAGFTDTQYF
v_call: TRBV7-9; j_call: TRBJ2-7; d_call: .; clone_size: .; cdr3_nt: TGTGCCAGCAGCCCGGAGGACTCCTACGAGCAGTACTTC; cdr3_aa: CASSPEDSYEQYF
v_call: TRBV7-2; j_call: TRBJ2-2; d_call: TRBD1; clone_size: .; cdr3_nt: TGTGCCAGCAGCTGGACAGGGAACACCGGGGAGCTGTTTTTT; cdr3_aa: CASSWTGNTGELFF
v_call: TRBV6-1; j_call: TRBJ2-1; d_call: .; clone_size: .; cdr3_nt: TGTGCCAGCAGTGAATTCAGGAAGGAGTACAATGAGCAGTTCTTC; cdr3_aa: CASSEFRKEYNEQFF
v_call: TRBV4-3; j_call: TRBJ2-2; d_call: .; clone_size: .; cdr3_nt: TGCGCCAGCAGCGGTCAAATCTTCGGGGAGCTGTTTTTT; cdr3_aa: CASSGQIFGELFF
v_call: TRBV7-9; j_call: TRBJ2-7; d_call: TRBD1; clone_size: .; cdr3_nt: TGTGCCAGCAGCTTAGGGACAGGGGCGGAAAACGAGCAGTACTTC; cdr3_aa: CASSLGTGAENEQYF
v_call: TRBV30; j_call: TRBJ1-2; d_call: TRBD1; clone_size: once; cdr3_nt: TGTGCCTGGAGTAAGGGGGCCTATGGCTACACCTTC; cdr3_aa: CAWSKGAYGYTF
v_call: TRBV18; j_call: TRBJ1-2; d_call: TRBD1; clone_size: .; cdr3_nt: TGTGCCAGCTCACCACCTAGCCGACAGGGCTTCGGCTACACCTTC; cdr3_aa: CASSPPSRQGFGYTF
v_call: TRBV10-3; j_call: TRBJ1-2; d_call: TRBD1; clone_size: .; cdr3_nt: TGTGCCATCGGGGTGGAGGGGGCGCCCCGCTACACCTTC; cdr3_aa: CAIGVEGAPRYTF
v_call: TRBV11-2; j_call: TRBJ2-7; d_call: TRBD2; clone_size: .; cdr3_nt: TGTGCCAGCAGCTTAAGCGGGACTAAGCACGAGCAGTACTTC; cdr3_aa: CASSLSGTKHEQYF
v_call: TRBV9; j_call: TRBJ2-2; d_call: TRBD1; clone_size: .; cdr3_nt: TGTGCCAGCAGCGTAGCTATAGGGGGACAGGCCAGAGCCGGGGAGCTGTTTTTT; cdr3_aa: CASSVAIGGQARAGELFF